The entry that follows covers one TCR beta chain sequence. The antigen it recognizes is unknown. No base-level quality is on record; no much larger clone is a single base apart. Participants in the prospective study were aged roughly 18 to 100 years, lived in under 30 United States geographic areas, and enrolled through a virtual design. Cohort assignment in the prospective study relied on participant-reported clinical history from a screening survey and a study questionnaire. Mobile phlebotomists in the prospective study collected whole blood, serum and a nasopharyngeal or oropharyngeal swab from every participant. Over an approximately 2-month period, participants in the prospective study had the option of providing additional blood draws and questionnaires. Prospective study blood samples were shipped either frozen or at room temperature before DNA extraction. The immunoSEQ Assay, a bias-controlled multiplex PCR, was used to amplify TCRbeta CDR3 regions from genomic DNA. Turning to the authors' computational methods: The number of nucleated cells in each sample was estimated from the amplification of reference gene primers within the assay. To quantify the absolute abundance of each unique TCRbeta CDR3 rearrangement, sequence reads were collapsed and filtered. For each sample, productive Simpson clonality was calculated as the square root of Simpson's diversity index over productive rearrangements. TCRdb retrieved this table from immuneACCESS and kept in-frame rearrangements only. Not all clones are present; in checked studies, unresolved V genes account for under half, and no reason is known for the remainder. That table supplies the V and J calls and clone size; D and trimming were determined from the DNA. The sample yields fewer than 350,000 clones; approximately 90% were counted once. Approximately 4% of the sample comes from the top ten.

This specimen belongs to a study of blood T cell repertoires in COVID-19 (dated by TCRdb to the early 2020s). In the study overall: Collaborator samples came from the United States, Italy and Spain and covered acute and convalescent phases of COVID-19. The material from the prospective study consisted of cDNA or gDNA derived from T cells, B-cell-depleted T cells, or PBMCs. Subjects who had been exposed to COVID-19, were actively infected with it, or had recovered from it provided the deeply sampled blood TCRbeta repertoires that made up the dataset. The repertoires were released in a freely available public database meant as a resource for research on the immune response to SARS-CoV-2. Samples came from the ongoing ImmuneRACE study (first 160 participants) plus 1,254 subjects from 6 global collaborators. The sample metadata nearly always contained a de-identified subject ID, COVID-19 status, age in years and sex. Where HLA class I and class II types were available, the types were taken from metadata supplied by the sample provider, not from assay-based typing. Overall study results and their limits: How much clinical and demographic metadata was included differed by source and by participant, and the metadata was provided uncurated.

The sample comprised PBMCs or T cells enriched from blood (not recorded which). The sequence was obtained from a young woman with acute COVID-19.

Read as DNA, the sequence is TGTGCCAGCAGCTCCTTAACGGTCCCCTACGAGCAGTACTTC. Its product reads: CASSSLTVPYEQYF. Recombination connected TRBV5-6 to TRBJ2-7, with the identity of the D gene unclear. At the junction V is shortened by 3 bases and J by 2 bases, with 12 bases in between. The germline V gene specifies SGHDT as CDR1 and YYEEEE as CDR2. Including the terminal cysteine and phenylalanine, the CDR3 comprises 14 residues. Left in the record is the CDR3 DNA by itself, 42 bases read in frame from the first base.